Described below is a single T cell receptor (beta chain) sequence and its context. Its antigen is unidentified. This CDR3 is 15 amino acids long. V shed 2 bases and J 8 bases; nucleotides not matched to a gene: 8. The germline CDR1 and CDR2 sequences are SGHVS and FQNEAQ. The PCR had 60 Vbeta and 13 Jbeta primers. The table came from immunoSEQ multiplex PCR; TCRdb's copy has only in-frame clones and leaves some out. The sample totals 75,000 to 95,000 clones. The record originates from a study of cytomegalovirus exposure and HLA in healthy donors. Broader study findings: Looking again later, the authors saw that most CMV-associated TCR beta chains seemed HLA-restricted. Within an earlier analysis, most TCR beta V segments proved productive either about 87% or about 30% of the time.

This sequence was found in a man younger than 40 in good health and CMV-seronegative. Sequences were obtained from PBMCs. The chain uses TRBV7-8 and TRBJ2-1; 8 bases fit TRBD2. The CDR3 sequence is CASSLQGLGSHEQFF. CDR3 nucleotides: TGTGCCAGCAGCTTACAGGGACTAGGGTCTCATGAGCAGTTCTTC. Looking up the rest from reference TRBV7-8 and TRBJ2-1 gives the full variable domain: GAGVSQSPRYKVAKRGQDVALRCDPISGHVSLFWYQQALGQGPEFLTYFQNEAQLDKSGLPSDRFFAERPEGSVSTLKIQRTQQEDSAVYLCASSLQGLGSHEQFFGPGTRLTVL.